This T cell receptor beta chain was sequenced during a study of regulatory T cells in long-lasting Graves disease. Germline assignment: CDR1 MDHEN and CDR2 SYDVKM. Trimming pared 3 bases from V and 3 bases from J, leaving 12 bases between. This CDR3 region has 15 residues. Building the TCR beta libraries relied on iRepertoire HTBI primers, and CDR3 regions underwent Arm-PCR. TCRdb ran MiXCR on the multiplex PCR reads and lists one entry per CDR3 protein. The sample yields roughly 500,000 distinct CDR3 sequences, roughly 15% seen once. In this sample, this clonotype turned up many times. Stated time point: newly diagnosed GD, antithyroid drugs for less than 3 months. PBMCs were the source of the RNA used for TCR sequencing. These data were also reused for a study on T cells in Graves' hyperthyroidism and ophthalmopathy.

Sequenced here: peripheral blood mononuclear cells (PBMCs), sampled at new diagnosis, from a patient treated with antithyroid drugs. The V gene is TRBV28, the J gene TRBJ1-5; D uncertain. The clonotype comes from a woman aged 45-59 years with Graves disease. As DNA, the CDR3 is TGTGCCAGCAGTTTCCTAACCGGGAACAATCAGCCCCAGCATTTT. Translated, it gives CASSFLTGNNQPQHF.